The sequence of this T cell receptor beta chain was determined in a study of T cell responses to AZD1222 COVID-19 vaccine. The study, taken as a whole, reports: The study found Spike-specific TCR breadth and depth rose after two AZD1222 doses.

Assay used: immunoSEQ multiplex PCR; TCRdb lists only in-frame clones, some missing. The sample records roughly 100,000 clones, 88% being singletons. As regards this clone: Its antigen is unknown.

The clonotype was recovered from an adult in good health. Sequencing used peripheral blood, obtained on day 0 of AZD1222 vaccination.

The CDR3 loop is CAWSRDRFSEQYF. CDR3 DNA sequence: TGTGCCTGGAGCCGGGACAGATTCTCCGAGCAGTACTTC. V usage is TRBV30 and J usage is TRBJ2-7, with 7 bases identical to TRBD1. Germline assignment: CDR1 GTSNPN and CDR2 SVGIG (reference sequence). The CDR3 sequence is 13 residues long. J lost 6 bases, V lost 3 bases, and 8 bases had no gene match.